Listed below are T cell receptor beta chains from one sample, sequenced in a study of T cell responses to AZD1222 COVID-19 vaccine. Clones were read by immunoSEQ multiplex PCR, and TCRdb kept only the in-frame ones, dropping some. The top ten clones hold around 4.9% of a sample with approximately 82,000 clones, 90% of them seen once. The sequencing used peripheral blood, collected on day 0 of AZD1222 vaccination. The receptor source for this set is an adult in good health. Both conserved end residues are part of each CDR3. D genes are given only for firm matches. Some rows have no size entry. The others give once, few or many, or a class for an expanded clone.

V gene	J gene	clone size	D gene	CDR3 protein	CDR3 DNA
TRBV6-2/TRBV6-3	TRBJ1-1	NA	NA	CASSKRGNTEAFF	TGTGCCAGCAGCAAGAGGGGGAACACTGAAGCTTTCTTT
TRBV24-1	TRBJ2-7	NA	TRBD1	CATSDFDRADKQYF	TGTGCCACCAGTGATTTTGACAGGGCGGACAAGCAGTACTTC
TRBV5-6	TRBJ2-7	NA	NA	CASSFLDYEQYF	TGTGCCAGCAGCTTTTTGGACTACGAGCAGTACTTC
TRBV24-1	TRBJ1-3	once	NA	CATSEWGISGNTIYF	TGTGCCACCAGTGAATGGGGAATCTCTGGAAACACCATATATTTT
TRBV9	TRBJ1-1	few	NA	CASSVGRNTEAFF	TGTGCCAGCAGCGTAGGAAGGAACACTGAAGCTTTCTTT
TRBV7-2	TRBJ2-5	NA	NA	CASSQDRSGAQYF	TGTGCCAGCAGCCAAGACCGCTCGGGGGCCCAGTACTTC
TRBV5-1	TRBJ1-5	NA	NA	CASSFQGGNQPQHF	TGCGCCAGCAGCTTTCAGGGAGGGAATCAGCCCCAGCATTTT
TRBV5-1	TRBJ2-3	once	TRBD2	CASGSSGGATDTQYF	TGCGCCAGCGGATCTAGCGGGGGAGCCACAGATACGCAGTATTTT
TRBV7-2	TRBJ1-5	NA	TRBD1	CASSRTGWGQPQHF	TGTGCCAGCAGCCGGACAGGATGGGGCCAGCCCCAGCATTTT
TRBV5-1	TRBJ2-7	NA	TRBD1	CASSLGTGQGIHEQYF	TGCGCCAGCAGCTTGGGGACGGGACAGGGTATCCACGAGCAGTACTTC
TRBV30	TRBJ1-5	NA	NA	CAWGTGTVNQPQHF	TGTGCCTGGGGGACGGGGACTGTGAATCAGCCCCAGCATTTT
TRBV5-1	TRBJ2-4	NA	TRBD2	CASSQLAGAKNIQYF	TGCGCCAGCAGCCAATTAGCGGGAGCCAAAAACATTCAGTACTTC
TRBV4-2	TRBJ2-3	NA	TRBD2	CASSQDSLAGGLADTQYF	TGTGCCAGCAGCCAAGACTCTCTAGCGGGGGGGCTCGCAGATACGCAGTATTTT
TRBV28	TRBJ2-6	NA	NA	CASSRNTDDPGAEGANVLTF	TGTGCCAGCAGTCGCAACACCGACGATCCCGGGGCGGAAGGGGCCAACGTCCTGACTTTC
TRBV5-4	TRBJ2-7	NA	NA	CASSPGGGTAYEQYF	TGTGCCAGCAGCCCGGGAGGGGGCACCGCCTACGAGCAGTACTTC
TRBV28	TRBJ1-2	NA	TRBD1	CASSLYRGIYGYTF	TGTGCCAGCAGTTTATACAGGGGAATCTATGGCTACACCTTC
TRBV7-8	TRBJ2-7	NA	TRBD1	CASSLATGLYEQYF	TGTGCCAGCAGCTTAGCGACAGGGCTCTACGAGCAGTACTTC
TRBV20-1	TRBJ1-2	NA	NA	CSARKGMGYTF	TGCAGTGCTAGAAAGGGCATGGGCTACACCTTC
TRBV20-1	TRBJ1-5	once	NA	CSASRTSNQPQHF	TGCAGTGCTAGTAGGACCTCCAATCAGCCCCAGCATTTT
TRBV28	TRBJ1-2	NA	TRBD1	CASSLGTGPLYGYTF	TGTGCCAGCAGTTTAGGGACAGGACCCCTCTATGGCTACACCTTC
TRBV2	TRBJ1-1	NA	NA	CASSPEMNTEAFF	TGTGCCAGCAGTCCCGAGATGAACACTGAAGCTTTCTTT
TRBV7-2	TRBJ2-3	NA	NA	CASSPEEGFWSTDTQYF	TGTGCCAGCAGCCCTGAGGAGGGCTTTTGGAGCACAGATACGCAGTATTTT
TRBV19	TRBJ2-3	NA	TRBD2	CASSIGGGTSGSDTQYF	TGTGCCAGTAGTATAGGCGGGGGGACTAGCGGGTCAGATACGCAGTATTTT
TRBV6-5	TRBJ1-3	few	NA	CAGRVNSGNTIYF	TGTGCCGGAAGAGTAAACTCTGGAAACACCATATATTTT
TRBV10-3	TRBJ1-5	NA	NA	CAISESGQSNQPQHF	TGTGCCATCAGTGAGTCCGGGCAGTCCAATCAGCCCCAGCATTTT
TRBV7-8	TRBJ1-5	few	NA	CASSLRGAGGNQPQHF	TGTGCCAGCAGCTTGCGAGGGGCGGGGGGCAATCAGCCCCAGCATTTT
TRBV5-1	TRBJ1-1	NA	NA	CASSLLGQMNTEAFF	TGCGCCAGCAGCTTATTGGGTCAGATGAACACTGAAGCTTTCTTT
TRBV10-3	TRBJ1-2	NA	TRBD1	CAISQGQGDYGYTF	TGTGCCATCAGCCAGGGACAGGGAGACTATGGCTACACCTTC
TRBV5-4	TRBJ1-2	few	NA	CASSLLWGTYGYTF	TGTGCCAGCAGCTTGCTGTGGGGGACCTATGGCTACACCTTC
TRBV6-5	TRBJ2-1	NA	NA	CASSYSKAGGVNEQFF	TGTGCCAGCAGTTACTCGAAGGCAGGGGGGGTCAATGAGCAGTTCTTC
TRBV21-1	TRBJ2-7	NA	NA	CASSKYQVRAGGYEQYF	TGTGCCAGCAGCAAATATCAGGTTCGTGCAGGGGGCTACGAGCAGTACTTC
TRBV7-9	TRBJ1-2	many	TRBD1	CASSPPGQPYGYTF	TGTGCCAGCAGCCCCCCGGGACAGCCATATGGCTACACCTTC
TRBV13	TRBJ2-7	NA	NA	CASSLRGRSYEQYF	TGTGCCAGCAGCTTACGGGGCAGGAGTTACGAGCAGTACTTC
TRBV5-6	TRBJ2-1	NA	NA	CASSLPGEYNEQFF	TGTGCCAGCAGCTTGCCGGGGGAGTACAATGAGCAGTTCTTC
TRBV19	TRBJ2-5	NA	NA	CASSIGGYETQYF	TGTGCCAGTAGTATCGGGGGTTATGAGACCCAGTACTTC
TRBV9	TRBJ2-1	NA	NA	CASSVDPQGHNEQFF	TGTGCCAGCAGCGTAGATCCCCAGGGCCACAATGAGCAGTTCTTC
TRBV6-2/TRBV6-3	TRBJ1-2	NA	NA	CASSYDANYGYTF	TGTGCCAGCAGTTACGATGCTAACTATGGCTACACCTTC
TRBV7-9	TRBJ1-2	few	NA	CASGSRDTEDAYGYTF	TGTGCCAGCGGTAGCCGGGACACAGAGGACGCCTATGGCTACACCTTC
TRBV18	TRBJ1-1	NA	NA	CASSRISGSEAFF	TGTGCCAGCTCACGGATCTCAGGGAGTGAAGCTTTCTTT
TRBV30	TRBJ2-7	NA	NA	CAWSSSYEQYF	TGTGCCTGGAGTAGTTCCTACGAGCAGTACTTC
TRBV2	TRBJ2-2	NA	NA	CASSEGSRGELFF	TGTGCCAGCAGTGAAGGGTCAAGAGGGGAGCTGTTTTTT
TRBV9	TRBJ2-1	NA	NA	CASSVWGGGNYNEQFF	TGTGCCAGCAGCGTTTGGGGGGGCGGTAACTACAATGAGCAGTTCTTC
TRBV3-1/TRBV3-2	TRBJ1-2	NA	TRBD1	CASSFDAGQISRSYTF	TGTGCCAGCAGCTTTGACGCGGGACAGATCTCCAGGAGCTACACCTTC
TRBV7-2	TRBJ2-5	NA	NA	CASSLEGGTTPKTQYF	TGTGCCAGCAGCTTAGAGGGAGGGACAACTCCTAAGACCCAGTACTTC
TRBV15	TRBJ1-5	NA	TRBD1	CATSREDRINQPQHF	TGTGCCACCAGCAGAGAGGACAGGATCAATCAGCCCCAGCATTTT
TRBV7-2	TRBJ2-5	NA	TRBD1	CASSLVDRGGETQYF	TGTGCCAGCAGCTTAGTCGACAGGGGAGGAGAGACCCAGTACTTC